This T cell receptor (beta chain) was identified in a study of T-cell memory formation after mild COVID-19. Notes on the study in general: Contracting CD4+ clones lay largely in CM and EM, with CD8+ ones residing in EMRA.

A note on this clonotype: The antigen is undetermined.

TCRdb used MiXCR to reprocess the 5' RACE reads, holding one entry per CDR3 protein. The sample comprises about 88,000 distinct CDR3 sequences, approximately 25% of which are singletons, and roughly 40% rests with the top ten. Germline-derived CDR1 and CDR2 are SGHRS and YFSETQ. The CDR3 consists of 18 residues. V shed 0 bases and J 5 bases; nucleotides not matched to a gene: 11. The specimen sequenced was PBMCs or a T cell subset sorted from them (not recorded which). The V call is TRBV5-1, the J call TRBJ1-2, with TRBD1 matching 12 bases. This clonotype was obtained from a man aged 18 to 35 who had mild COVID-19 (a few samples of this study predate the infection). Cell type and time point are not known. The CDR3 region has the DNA TGCGCCAGCAGCTTGGATACCGGGACAGGGGGCGTCGGGTATGGCTACACCTTC. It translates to CASSLDTGTGGVGYGYTF.